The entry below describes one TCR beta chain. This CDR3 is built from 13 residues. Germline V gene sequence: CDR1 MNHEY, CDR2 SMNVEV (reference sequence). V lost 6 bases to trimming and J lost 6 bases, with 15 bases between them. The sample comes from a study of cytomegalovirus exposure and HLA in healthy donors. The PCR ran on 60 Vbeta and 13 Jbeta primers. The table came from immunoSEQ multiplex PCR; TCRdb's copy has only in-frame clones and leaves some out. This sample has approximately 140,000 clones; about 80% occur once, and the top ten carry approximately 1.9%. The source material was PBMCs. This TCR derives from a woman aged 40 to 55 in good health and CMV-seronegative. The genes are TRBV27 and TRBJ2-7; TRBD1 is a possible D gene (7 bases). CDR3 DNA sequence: TGTGCCAGCAGCCTAAACAGGGGAGGCGAGCAGTACTTC. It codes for CASSLNRGGEQYF.